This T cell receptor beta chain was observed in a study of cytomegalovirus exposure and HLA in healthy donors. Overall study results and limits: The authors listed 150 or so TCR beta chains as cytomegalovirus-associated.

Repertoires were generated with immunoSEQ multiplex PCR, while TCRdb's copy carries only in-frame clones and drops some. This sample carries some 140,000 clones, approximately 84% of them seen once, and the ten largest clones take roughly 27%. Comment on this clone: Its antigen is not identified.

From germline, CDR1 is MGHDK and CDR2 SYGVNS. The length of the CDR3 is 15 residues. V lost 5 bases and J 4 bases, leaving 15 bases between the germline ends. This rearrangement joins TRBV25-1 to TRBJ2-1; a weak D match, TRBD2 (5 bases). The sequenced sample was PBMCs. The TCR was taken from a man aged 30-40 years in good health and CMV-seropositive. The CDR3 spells CASSTGIGNYNEQFF. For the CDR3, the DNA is TGTGCCAGCAGTACGGGAATAGGTAATTACAATGAGCAGTTCTTC.